This T cell receptor beta chain was captured by sequencing in a study of CD8+ T cells in alopecia areata. In the study overall: Treated patients received oral tofacitinib, 5 to 10 mg twice daily. Study conclusions and caveats: Lesional scalp, notably in alopecia totalis/universalis, had clonality above that of normal scalp. Persistence during tofacitinib was seen for many expanded lesional clones in scalp and blood.

The treatment here: oral pan-JAK inhibitor, 5-10 mg twice daily. The authors sorted CD4+ and CD8+ T cells from PBMCs. V lost 0 bases and J lost 0, with 12 bases in between. This CDR3 is 17 amino acids long. Looked up from germline, CDR1 is LNHNV and CDR2 is YYDKDF (reference sequence). Following extraction, RNA underwent reverse transcription to cDNA, which served as the sequencing template. Sequenced by immunoSEQ multiplex PCR; TCRdb stores in-frame clones only, minus some. The sample lists about 160,000 clones, around three fifths occurring once. As concerns this clone: What it binds is unknown.

Sequenced here: CD4+ T cells sorted from blood, sampled at week 4, from a patient treated with tofacitinib. The rearrangement links TRBV15 to TRBJ1-5, with a tentative D call TRBD1 (5 bases). This TCR came from a human donor with alopecia areata. CDR3 protein: CATSRDGGTYSNQPQHF. Written as DNA, the CDR3 is TGTGCCACCAGCAGAGATGGGGGGACTTATAGCAATCAGCCCCAGCATTTT.